The rows below give T cell receptor beta chains drawn from one sample of a study of blood T cell repertoires in COVID-19. Produced via immunoSEQ multiplex PCR; TCRdb's table is partial and in-frame only. The sample includes 95,000 to 100,000 clones, around 87% of them seen just once. The specimen sequenced was peripheral blood. Receptors originate from a woman aged 25-40 years with acute or convalescent COVID-19. CDR3s include the opening cysteine and the closing phenylalanine or tryptophan. The order of the fields is D gene, clone size, J gene, V gene, CDR3 DNA, CDR3 protein. D genes are given only for firm matches. Size values are once, few and many counts, or a class for expanded clones, and some rows have none.

d_call: .; clone_size: once; j_call: TRBJ2-3; v_call: TRBV5-1; cdr3_nt: TGCGCCAGCAGGGGACTGAGCACAGATACGCAGTATTTT; cdr3_aa: CASRGLSTDTQYF
d_call: .; clone_size: once; j_call: TRBJ2-1; v_call: TRBV3-1/TRBV3-2; cdr3_nt: TGTGCCAGCAGCCCACGAGTGAGCTCCTACAATGAGCAGTTCTTC; cdr3_aa: CASSPRVSSYNEQFF
d_call: TRBD1; clone_size: .; j_call: TRBJ1-1; v_call: TRBV3-1/TRBV3-2; cdr3_nt: TGTGCCAGCAGCCCTAGGTGGGACAGGCGGCCTTTCTTT; cdr3_aa: CASSPRWDRRPFF
d_call: .; clone_size: .; j_call: TRBJ1-1; v_call: TRBV19; cdr3_nt: TGTGCCAGCCGGGGACTGATGGGCACTGAAGCTTTCTTT; cdr3_aa: CASRGLMGTEAFF
d_call: .; clone_size: once; j_call: TRBJ2-1; v_call: TRBV5-1; cdr3_nt: TGCGCCAGCAGCCCCCGGCCTAGCGCCAATGAGCAGTTCTTC; cdr3_aa: CASSPRPSANEQFF
d_call: TRBD1; clone_size: .; j_call: TRBJ1-5; v_call: TRBV18; cdr3_nt: TGTGCCAGCTCAGGGACAGGGGTCGGCAATCAGCCCCAGCATTTT; cdr3_aa: CASSGTGVGNQPQHF
d_call: .; clone_size: .; j_call: TRBJ2-7; v_call: TRBV5-1; cdr3_nt: TGCGCCAGCAGCCGCGGGGCCCTATACGAGCAGTACTTC; cdr3_aa: CASSRGALYEQYF
d_call: .; clone_size: .; j_call: TRBJ1-4; v_call: TRBV19; cdr3_nt: TGTGCCAGTAGTATAGGAGGAAAACTGTTTTTT; cdr3_aa: CASSIGGKLFF
d_call: .; clone_size: .; j_call: TRBJ2-5; v_call: TRBV5-6; cdr3_nt: TGTGCCAGCAGCTTTGGGCCCCTTGACAGTAGAGAGACCCAGTACTTC; cdr3_aa: CASSFGPLDSRETQYF
d_call: TRBD1; clone_size: .; j_call: TRBJ1-5; v_call: TRBV2; cdr3_nt: TGTGCCAGCAGTGGGGACAGGGGTAAAAATCAGCCCCAGCATTTT; cdr3_aa: CASSGDRGKNQPQHF
d_call: TRBD1; clone_size: .; j_call: TRBJ1-2; v_call: TRBV6-6; cdr3_nt: TGTGCCAGCAGCCGGGGACAGGACTATGGCTACACCTTC; cdr3_aa: CASSRGQDYGYTF
d_call: TRBD2; clone_size: .; j_call: TRBJ2-2; v_call: TRBV7-2; cdr3_nt: TGTGCCAGCAGCGAGGAAGCGGGGGCCATGAGGACCGGGGAGCTGTTTTTT; cdr3_aa: CASSEEAGAMRTGELFF
d_call: .; clone_size: once; j_call: TRBJ1-2; v_call: TRBV5-1; cdr3_nt: TGCGCCAGCAGTTCCATCGGACAGATCTATGGCTACACCTTC; cdr3_aa: CASSSIGQIYGYTF
d_call: TRBD1; clone_size: .; j_call: TRBJ1-2; v_call: TRBV5-1; cdr3_nt: TGCGCCAGCAGTTTTGGGGACAGAAACTATGGCTACACCTTC; cdr3_aa: CASSFGDRNYGYTF
d_call: TRBD1; clone_size: .; j_call: TRBJ1-2; v_call: TRBV5-1; cdr3_nt: TGCGCCAGTGGACAGGGGAGGGACTATGGCTACACCTTC; cdr3_aa: CASGQGRDYGYTF
d_call: .; clone_size: few; j_call: TRBJ1-1; v_call: TRBV19; cdr3_nt: TGTGCCAGTACGGAGGGAGCGGTGAACACTGAAGCTTTCTTT; cdr3_aa: CASTEGAVNTEAFF
d_call: .; clone_size: .; j_call: TRBJ2-6; v_call: TRBV7-3; cdr3_nt: TGTGCCAGCAGCTTAATGGCGGGTGGGGCCAACGTCCTGACTTTC; cdr3_aa: CASSLMAGGANVLTF
d_call: .; clone_size: .; j_call: TRBJ1-6; v_call: TRBV11-2; cdr3_nt: TGTGCCAGCAGCTTAGTTGGAGAGGCAAATTCACCCCTCCACTTT; cdr3_aa: CASSLVGEANSPLHF
d_call: .; clone_size: once; j_call: TRBJ2-3; v_call: TRBV24-1; cdr3_nt: TGTGCCACCAGTGATACGCGCGGGGGCCCAGGGGATACGCAGTATTTT; cdr3_aa: CATSDTRGGPGDTQYF
d_call: .; clone_size: .; j_call: TRBJ1-2; v_call: TRBV7-2; cdr3_nt: TGTGCCAGCAGCCCAGGGGTCGGCCAGGGTGGCTACACCTTC; cdr3_aa: CASSPGVGQGGYTF
d_call: TRBD2; clone_size: few; j_call: TRBJ2-3; v_call: TRBV6-6; cdr3_nt: TGTGCCAGCAGTTACCCTAGCGGGAGATACACAGATACGCAGTATTTT; cdr3_aa: CASSYPSGRYTDTQYF
d_call: TRBD1; clone_size: .; j_call: TRBJ1-6; v_call: TRBV7-8; cdr3_nt: TGTGCCAGCAGCCGAAAACAACCGGGACAGGGGTATTCCTATAATTCACCCCTCCACTTT; cdr3_aa: CASSRKQPGQGYSYNSPLHF
d_call: .; clone_size: .; j_call: TRBJ2-1; v_call: TRBV5-8; cdr3_nt: TGTGCCAGCACCCTCACAGGGTCGACCTACAATGAGCAGTTCTTC; cdr3_aa: CASTLTGSTYNEQFF
d_call: TRBD1; clone_size: once; j_call: TRBJ1-3; v_call: TRBV20-1; cdr3_nt: TGCAGTGCTAGTAGCGTTAGCGGGACAGGGGACAACACCATATATTTT; cdr3_aa: CSASSVSGTGDNTIYF
d_call: .; clone_size: .; j_call: TRBJ2-1; v_call: TRBV2; cdr3_nt: TGTGCCAGCAGTGTTCAGTCCAACCCCTACAATGAGCAGTTCTTC; cdr3_aa: CASSVQSNPYNEQFF
d_call: .; clone_size: few; j_call: TRBJ2-6; v_call: TRBV5-1; cdr3_nt: TGCGCCAGTACCGACCGGGACTCTGGGGCCAACGTCCTGACTTTC; cdr3_aa: CASTDRDSGANVLTF
d_call: .; clone_size: .; j_call: TRBJ2-1; v_call: TRBV18; cdr3_nt: TGTGCCAGCTCAACCAGACTGGGGCAGTTCTTC; cdr3_aa: CASSTRLGQFF
d_call: TRBD2; clone_size: .; j_call: TRBJ2-1; v_call: TRBV5-1; cdr3_nt: TGCGCCAGCAGCTTGGGGGGCCGGGGACTAGCGAAAGTGGATGAGCAGTTCTTC; cdr3_aa: CASSLGGRGLAKVDEQFF
d_call: .; clone_size: .; j_call: TRBJ1-4; v_call: TRBV30; cdr3_nt: TGTGCCTGGAGTGAACAGCTTAATGAAAAACTGTTTTTT; cdr3_aa: CAWSEQLNEKLFF
d_call: .; clone_size: .; j_call: TRBJ1-1; v_call: TRBV6-5; cdr3_nt: TGTGCCAGCCGGCGGGGAAGAGCCACTGAAGCTTTCTTT; cdr3_aa: CASRRGRATEAFF
d_call: .; clone_size: .; j_call: TRBJ2-3; v_call: TRBV24-1; cdr3_nt: TGTGCCACCAGTGACCCAGGAGGGATCACAGATACGCAGTATTTT; cdr3_aa: CATSDPGGITDTQYF
d_call: TRBD1; clone_size: once; j_call: TRBJ2-7; v_call: TRBV7-3; cdr3_nt: TGTGCCAGCAGCTTAACTCCCCTGGACAGGGCCCACGAGCAGTACTTC; cdr3_aa: CASSLTPLDRAHEQYF
d_call: .; clone_size: .; j_call: TRBJ2-3; v_call: TRBV7-8; cdr3_nt: TGTGCCAGCAGCTTAGCGGCAGGCCTTAGCACAGATACGCAGTATTTT; cdr3_aa: CASSLAAGLSTDTQYF
d_call: .; clone_size: .; j_call: TRBJ2-2; v_call: TRBV15; cdr3_nt: TGTGCCACCAGCAGAGATCTCAGTTACGCGAACACCGGGGAGCTGTTTTTT; cdr3_aa: CATSRDLSYANTGELFF
d_call: TRBD1; clone_size: .; j_call: TRBJ1-6; v_call: TRBV18; cdr3_nt: TGTGCCAGCTCACCAAACAGGGGAGGCTCACCCCTCCACTTT; cdr3_aa: CASSPNRGGSPLHF
d_call: .; clone_size: once; j_call: TRBJ1-1; v_call: TRBV18; cdr3_nt: TGTGCCAGCTCACCGCCCGGGACAATCGCTGAAGCTTTCTTT; cdr3_aa: CASSPPGTIAEAFF
d_call: .; clone_size: .; j_call: TRBJ2-4; v_call: TRBV19; cdr3_nt: TGTGCCAGTAGTAACTGGGGCAGAGAAAACATTCAGTACTTC; cdr3_aa: CASSNWGRENIQYF
d_call: TRBD1; clone_size: once; j_call: TRBJ2-7; v_call: TRBV9; cdr3_nt: TGTGCCAGCAGCGTAGCAGAGACAGGGCGCGAGCAGTACTTC; cdr3_aa: CASSVAETGREQYF
d_call: .; clone_size: .; j_call: TRBJ2-3; v_call: TRBV15; cdr3_nt: TGTGCCACCAGCAGAACCCGGACAAAGACAGATACGCAGTATTTT; cdr3_aa: CATSRTRTKTDTQYF
d_call: .; clone_size: .; j_call: TRBJ1-5; v_call: TRBV6-1; cdr3_nt: TGTGCCAGCAGTGAAAACAGGGTGGGAAATCAGCCCCAGCATTTT; cdr3_aa: CASSENRVGNQPQHF
d_call: .; clone_size: .; j_call: TRBJ1-1; v_call: TRBV5-1; cdr3_nt: TGCGCCAGCAGCTCCATGCGACAGAGCATGAACACTGAAGCTTTCTTT; cdr3_aa: CASSSMRQSMNTEAFF
d_call: TRBD1; clone_size: .; j_call: TRBJ2-2; v_call: TRBV19; cdr3_nt: TGTGCCAGTAAATTGGCTCCGGACAGGGAGTGGGCCGGGGAGCTGTTTTTT; cdr3_aa: CASKLAPDREWAGELFF
d_call: TRBD2; clone_size: .; j_call: TRBJ2-3; v_call: TRBV4-1; cdr3_nt: TGCGCCAGCAGCTTAAGCGGGGCGGGGCCAGATACGCAGTATTTT; cdr3_aa: CASSLSGAGPDTQYF
d_call: .; clone_size: .; j_call: TRBJ1-1; v_call: TRBV7-2; cdr3_nt: TGTGCCAGCAGCTTAGGGCCGTCGACTGAAGCTTTCTTT; cdr3_aa: CASSLGPSTEAFF
d_call: TRBD1; clone_size: once; j_call: TRBJ1-1; v_call: TRBV5-1; cdr3_nt: TGCGCCAACAGCCCGGACAGGATGAACACTGAAGCTTTCTTT; cdr3_aa: CANSPDRMNTEAFF
d_call: .; clone_size: .; j_call: TRBJ1-6; v_call: TRBV5-1; cdr3_nt: TGCGCCAGCAGCTCGGGGGGTGATTCACCCCTCCACTTT; cdr3_aa: CASSSGGDSPLHF
d_call: TRBD2; clone_size: .; j_call: TRBJ2-7; v_call: TRBV9; cdr3_nt: TGTGCCAGCAGCGTGGGAAGCGGGGGGGCACGGGAGCAGTACTTC; cdr3_aa: CASSVGSGGAREQYF
d_call: .; clone_size: .; j_call: TRBJ1-1; v_call: TRBV30; cdr3_nt: TGTGCCTGGAGTGTAGACTACACTGAAGCTTTCTTT; cdr3_aa: CAWSVDYTEAFF